This entry concerns a single T cell receptor beta chain. Its antigen is unknown. The sample originates from a study of breast tumors, draining lymph nodes, adjacent tissues. The study, taken as a whole, reports: Data fit most tumor T cells coming from lymph node, expanding in tumor.

The lymph nodes were axillary draining lymph nodes from breast cancer patients. TCRdb passed the multiplex PCR reads through MiXCR, listing each CDR3 protein once. The sample has about 230,000 distinct CDR3 sequences, less than 40% seen once. With 10 bases removed from V and 5 bases from J, the gap between germline ends came to 15 bases. The length of the CDR3 is 14 residues. Germline V gene sequence: CDR1 SNHLY, CDR2 FYNNEI. The TCR comes from a female donor with breast cancer. Some clones in this sample may be carry-over from other donors' samples. Sequences were obtained from axillary lymph node tissue. The chain couples TRBV2 to TRBJ1-6; no reliable D call. CDR3 bases: TGTGCCACAACTCTCGGGCGGGATAATTCACCCCTCCACTTT. This gives the protein CATTLGRDNSPLHF.